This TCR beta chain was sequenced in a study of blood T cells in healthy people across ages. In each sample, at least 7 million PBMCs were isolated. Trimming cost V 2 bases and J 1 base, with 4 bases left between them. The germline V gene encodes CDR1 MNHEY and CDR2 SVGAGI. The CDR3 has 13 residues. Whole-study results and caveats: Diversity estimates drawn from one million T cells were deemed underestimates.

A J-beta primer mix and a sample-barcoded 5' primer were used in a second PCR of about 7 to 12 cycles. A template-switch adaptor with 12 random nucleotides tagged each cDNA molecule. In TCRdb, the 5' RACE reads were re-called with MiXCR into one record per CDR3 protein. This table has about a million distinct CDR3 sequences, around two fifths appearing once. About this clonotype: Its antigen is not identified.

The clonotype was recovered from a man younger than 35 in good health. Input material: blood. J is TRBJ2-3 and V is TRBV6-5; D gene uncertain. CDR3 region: CASSYKGTDTQYF. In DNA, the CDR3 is TGTGCCAGCAGTTACAAAGGCACAGATACGCAGTATTTT.